These T cell receptor beta chains were read from a single sample in a study of blood T cell repertoires in COVID-19. The protocol was immunoSEQ multiplex PCR, while the TCRdb copy is restricted to in-frame clones and leaves out a portion. The data show fewer than 150,000 clones, roughly 90% seen once. The sequencing sample was made of peripheral blood. The origin of the receptors is a man over 45 with active or convalescent COVID-19. Both conserved end residues are part of each CDR3. The order of the fields is CDR3 length, D gene, J gene, V gene, CDR3 DNA, CDR3 protein. D genes are given only for firm matches.

17	NA	TRBJ2-6	TRBV4-1	TGCGCCAGCAGCCAAGCCCACGTCGGGTCCGGGGCCAACGTCCTGACTTTC	CASSQAHVGSGANVLTF
14	NA	TRBJ2-3	TRBV6-4	TGTGCCAGCAGTGATGGAGACGGCACAGATACGCAGTATTTT	CASSDGDGTDTQYF
15	TRBD1	TRBJ1-4	TRBV19	TGTGCCAGTAGCGGGACAGCAGCAACTAATGAAAAACTGTTTTTT	CASSGTAATNEKLFF
15	TRBD1	TRBJ1-1	TRBV4-3	TGCGCCAGCAGCCAAGAGGGACAGGGGAGGACTGAAGCTTTCTTT	CASSQEGQGRTEAFF
15	NA	TRBJ1-4	TRBV5-1	TGCGCCAGCAGCTTAGGGGGTACGGCTAATGAAAAACTGTTTTTT	CASSLGGTANEKLFF
14	NA	TRBJ2-1	TRBV11-2	NA	CASSLVSGVREQFF
11	NA	TRBJ2-7	TRBV20-1	TGCAGTGCTAGTAGGGGATACGAGCAGTACTTC	CSASRGYEQYF
16	TRBD2	TRBJ2-3	TRBV18	TGTGCCAGCTCACCAGGGCTAGCGGGAGTGGCAGATACGCAGTATTTT	CASSPGLAGVADTQYF
8	NA	TRBJ2-3	TRBV27	TGTGCCAGCTCCCCCAAGTATTTT	CASSPKYF
15	TRBD2	TRBJ2-7	TRBV28	TGTGCCAGCAGTTTATCGGGACTAAGTTCCTACGAGCAGTACTTC	CASSLSGLSSYEQYF
13	NA	TRBJ1-1	TRBV10-2	TGCGCCAGCAGTGTCGCAGGGAGGACTGAAGCTTTCTTT	CASSVAGRTEAFF
12	NA	TRBJ1-5	TRBV19	TGTGCCAGTCGTTATAGCAATCAGCCCCAGCATTTT	CASRYSNQPQHF
14	NA	TRBJ2-7	TRBV5-1	TGCGCCAGCAGCTTGGCAGGACAGCCTTACGAGCAGTACTTC	CASSLAGQPYEQYF
15	NA	TRBJ2-7	TRBV5-4	TGTGCCAGCAGCCCCCCCCAAGCGGAGGTCGGCGAGCAGTACTTC	CASSPPQAEVGEQYF
17	TRBD2	TRBJ2-6	TRBV2	TGTGCCAGCGCGGGGGAAGCGGGAGGGTATGGGGCCAACGTCCTGACTTTC	CASAGEAGGYGANVLTF
14	TRBD2	TRBJ2-7	TRBV5-1	TGCGCCAGCAGCCAGACTAGCGCAACCTACGAGCAGTACTTC	CASSQTSATYEQYF
14	NA	TRBJ1-2	TRBV19	TGTGCCAGTACGAACAGGGCCTTCCCAAGAGGCTACACCTTC	CASTNRAFPRGYTF
14	TRBD2	TRBJ2-2	TRBV19	TGTGCCAGTAGAGGGACTAGCATATCCGGGGAGCTGTTTTTT	CASRGTSISGELFF
16	TRBD2	TRBJ2-1	TRBV7-9	TGTGCCAGCAGCTTAGTCGGTGGACTAGCGGGAGATGAGCAGTTCTTC	CASSLVGGLAGDEQFF
15	NA	TRBJ1-2	TRBV30	TGTGCCTGGAGTGTACGGAGCAGCTCCTTCTATGGCTACACCTTC	CAWSVRSSSFYGYTF
12	NA	TRBJ2-5	TRBV28	TGTGCCAGCAGGGGAGGAACAGCGACCCAGTACTTC	CASRGGTATQYF
15	TRBD2	TRBJ2-5	TRBV9	TGTGCCAGCAGCGTAGCGGGGGGGGAATCGGAGACCCAGTACTTC	CASSVAGGESETQYF
17	TRBD2	TRBJ2-7	TRBV7-6	TGTGCCAGCAGCTTAGGGACCGGGACTAGCGGGACCTACGAGCAGTACTTC	CASSLGTGTSGTYEQYF
13	NA	TRBJ2-3	TRBV10-3	TGTGCCATCAGCCCAGGGAAGACAGATACGCAGTATTTT	CAISPGKTDTQYF
15	NA	TRBJ2-3	TRBV9	TGTGCCAGCAGCGCTGGAGGGCGTGGGACAGATACGCAGTATTTT	CASSAGGRGTDTQYF
14	TRBD1	TRBJ2-7	TRBV10-3	TGTGCCATCAGCGGGACAGGGGTTGTTTACGAGCAGTACTTC	CAISGTGVVYEQYF
13	NA	TRBJ1-2	TRBV27	TGTGCCAGCAGTTTTGGCCTTTTGGATGGCTACACCTTC	CASSFGLLDGYTF
12	NA	TRBJ2-7	TRBV12-3/TRBV12-4	TGTGCCAGCAGTTTACAGGATCGCGAGCAGTACTTC	CASSLQDREQYF
16	TRBD1	TRBJ2-5	TRBV18	TGTGCCAGCTTAGCGAACACCGGGACAGGGGGCGAGACCCAGTACTTC	CASLANTGTGGETQYF